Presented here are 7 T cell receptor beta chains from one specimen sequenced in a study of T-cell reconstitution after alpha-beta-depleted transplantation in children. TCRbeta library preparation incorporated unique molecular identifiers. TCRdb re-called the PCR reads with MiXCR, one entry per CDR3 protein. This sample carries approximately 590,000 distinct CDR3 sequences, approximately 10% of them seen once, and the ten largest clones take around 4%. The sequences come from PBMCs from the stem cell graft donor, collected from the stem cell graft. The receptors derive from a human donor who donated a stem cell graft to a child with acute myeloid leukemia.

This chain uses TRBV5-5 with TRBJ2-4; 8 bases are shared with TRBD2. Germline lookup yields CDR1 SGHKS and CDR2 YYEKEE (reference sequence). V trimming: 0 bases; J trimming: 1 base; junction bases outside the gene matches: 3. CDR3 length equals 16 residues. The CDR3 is CASSLEGLVAKNIQYF. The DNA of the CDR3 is TGTGCCAGCAGCTTGGAGGGACTAGTGGCCAAAAACATTCAGTACTTC.

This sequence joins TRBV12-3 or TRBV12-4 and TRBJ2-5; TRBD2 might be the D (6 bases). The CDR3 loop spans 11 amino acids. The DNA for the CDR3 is TGTGCATCGGGGGTGGAGGAGACCCAGTACTTC. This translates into CASGVEETQYF.

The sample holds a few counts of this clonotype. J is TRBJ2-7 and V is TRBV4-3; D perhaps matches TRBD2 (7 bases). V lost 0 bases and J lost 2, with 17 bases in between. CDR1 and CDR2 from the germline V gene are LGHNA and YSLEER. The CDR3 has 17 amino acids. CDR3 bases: TGCGCCAGCAGCCAAGACCAAATGGGGGGGCCCACCTACGAGCAGTACTTC. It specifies CASSQDQMGGPTYEQYF.

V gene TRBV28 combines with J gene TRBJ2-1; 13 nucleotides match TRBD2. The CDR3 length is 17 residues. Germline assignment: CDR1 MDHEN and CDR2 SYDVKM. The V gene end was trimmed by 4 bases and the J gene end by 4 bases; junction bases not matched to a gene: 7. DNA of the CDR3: TGTGCCAGCAGTTCATCAGGACTAGCGGGAGCATACAATGAGCAGTTCTTC. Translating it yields CASSSSGLAGAYNEQFF. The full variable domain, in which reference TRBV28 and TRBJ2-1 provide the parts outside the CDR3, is DVKVTQSSRYLVKRTGEKVFLECVQDMDHENMFWYRQDPGLGLRLIYFSYDVKMKEKGDIPEGYSVSREKKERFSLILESASTNQTSMYLCASSSSGLAGAYNEQFFGPGTRLTVL.

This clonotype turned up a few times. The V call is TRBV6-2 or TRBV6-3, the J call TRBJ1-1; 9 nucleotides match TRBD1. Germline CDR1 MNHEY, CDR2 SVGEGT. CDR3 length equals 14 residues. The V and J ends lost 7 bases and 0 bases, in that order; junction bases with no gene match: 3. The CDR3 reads CASTRTGVNTEAFF. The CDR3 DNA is TGTGCCAGCACCCGGACAGGGGTGAACACTGAAGCTTTCTTT.

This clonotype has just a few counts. CDR3 sequence (DNA): TGTGCCACCAGTGATTTGAACCAGGAGGGCTCTGGGGCCAACGTCCTGACTTTC. Translating gives CATSDLNQEGSGANVLTF. This chain uses TRBV24-1 with TRBJ2-6, with D perhaps matching TRBD2 (6 bases). This CDR3 contains 18 residues. Trimming left V 0 bases short and J 0 bases short, with 11 bases between. CDR1 and CDR2 (germline): KGHDR, SFDVKD.

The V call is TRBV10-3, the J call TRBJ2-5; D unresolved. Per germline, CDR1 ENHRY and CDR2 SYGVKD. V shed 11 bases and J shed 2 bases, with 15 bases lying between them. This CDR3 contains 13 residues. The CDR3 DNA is TGTGCCGTGAGCCCCAGCAGACAAGAGACCCAGTACTTC. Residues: CAVSPSRQETQYF.